This T cell receptor (beta chain) was recorded in a study of vaccination and CD4 T cells after COVID-19. Sequencing of the DNA from cultured CD4+ T cells was carried out with the Oncomine TCR Beta short-read assay. TCRdb reprocessed the PCR reads via MiXCR and lists one record per CDR3 protein. The table shows tens of thousands of distinct CDR3 sequences, with roughly three fifths occurring only once. This clonotype was seen once. Its antigen is not identified. Treatment indicated: approximately 11-day PBMC culture with coronavirus spike peptide pools or control peptides (ViraFEST assay). V lost 3 bases and J lost 9, with 20 bases in between. The CDR3 has 15 amino acids.

The V and J genes are TRBV12-3 or TRBV12-4 and TRBJ2-5; TRBD2 is a possible D gene (7 bases). The source of this sequence is a human donor who had recovered from COVID-19. The specimen was CD4+ T cells from blood, cultured in vitro. The CDR3 spells CASSFLTPGGGAQYF. CDR3 in DNA: TGTGCCAGCAGTTTTTTAACTCCAGGAGGGGGGGCCCAGTACTTC.